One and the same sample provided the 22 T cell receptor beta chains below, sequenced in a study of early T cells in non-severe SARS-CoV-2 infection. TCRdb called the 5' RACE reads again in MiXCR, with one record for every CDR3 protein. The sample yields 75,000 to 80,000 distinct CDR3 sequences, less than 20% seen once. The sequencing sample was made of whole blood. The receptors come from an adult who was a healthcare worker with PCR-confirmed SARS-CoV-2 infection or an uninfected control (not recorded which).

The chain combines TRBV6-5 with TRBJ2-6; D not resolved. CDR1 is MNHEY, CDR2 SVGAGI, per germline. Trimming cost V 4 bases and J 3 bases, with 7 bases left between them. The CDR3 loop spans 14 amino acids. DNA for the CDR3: TGTGCCAGCAGTTTACCCGGTGGGGCCAACGTCCTGACTTTC. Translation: CASSLPGGANVLTF.

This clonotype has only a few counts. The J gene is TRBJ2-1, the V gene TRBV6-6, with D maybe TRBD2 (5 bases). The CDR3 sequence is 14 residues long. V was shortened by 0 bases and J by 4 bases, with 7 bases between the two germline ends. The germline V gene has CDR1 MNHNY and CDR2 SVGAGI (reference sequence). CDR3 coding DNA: TGTGCCAGCAGTTACTCGAGGGTTTACAATGAGCAGTTCTTC. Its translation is CASSYSRVYNEQFF.

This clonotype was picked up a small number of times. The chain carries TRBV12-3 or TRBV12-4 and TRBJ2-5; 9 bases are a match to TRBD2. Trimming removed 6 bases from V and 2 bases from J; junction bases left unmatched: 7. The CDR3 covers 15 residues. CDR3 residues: CASRALSGSQETQYF. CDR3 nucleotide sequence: TGTGCCAGCAGGGCCCTTAGCGGGAGTCAAGAGACCCAGTACTTC.

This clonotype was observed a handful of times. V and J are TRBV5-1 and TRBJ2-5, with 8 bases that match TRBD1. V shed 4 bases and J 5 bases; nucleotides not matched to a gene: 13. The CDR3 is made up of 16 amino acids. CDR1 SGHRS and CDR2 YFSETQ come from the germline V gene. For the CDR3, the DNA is TGCGCCAGCAGCGACGGACAGGGAGGTCGGGCGGAGACCCAGTACTTC. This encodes CASSDGQGGRAETQYF.

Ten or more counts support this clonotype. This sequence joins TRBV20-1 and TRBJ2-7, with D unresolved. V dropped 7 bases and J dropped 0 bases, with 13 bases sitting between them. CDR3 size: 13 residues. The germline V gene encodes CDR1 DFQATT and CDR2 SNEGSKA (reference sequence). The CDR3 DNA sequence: TGCAGTGTAATGTCACCGAGCTCCTACGAGCAGTACTTC. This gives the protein CSVMSPSSYEQYF.

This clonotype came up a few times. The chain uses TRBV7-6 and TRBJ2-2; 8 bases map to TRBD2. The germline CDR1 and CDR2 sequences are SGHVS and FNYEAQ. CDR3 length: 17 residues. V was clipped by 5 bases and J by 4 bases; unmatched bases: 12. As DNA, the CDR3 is TGTGCCAGCAGCGAGATCCCGGCGGGGGGCTCCACCGGGGAGCTGTTTTTT. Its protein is CASSEIPAGGSTGELFF.

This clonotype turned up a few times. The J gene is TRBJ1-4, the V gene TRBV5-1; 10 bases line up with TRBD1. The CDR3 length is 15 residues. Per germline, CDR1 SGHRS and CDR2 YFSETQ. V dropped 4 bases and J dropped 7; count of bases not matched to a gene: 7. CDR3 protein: CASSLVGQGLEKLFF. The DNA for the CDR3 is TGCGCCAGCAGCCTGGTGGGACAGGGGCTTGAAAAACTGTTTTTT.

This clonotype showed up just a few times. The CDR3 region has the DNA TGTGCTAGTGGTTTGGTACCCAAGGACCGTTGGATTGTCGATTCACCCCTCCACTTT. Protein product: CASGLVPKDRWIVDSPLHF. This sequence joins TRBV12-5 and TRBJ1-6; D remains unclear. The germline V gene has CDR1 LGHNT and CDR2 FRNRAP. The CDR3 is made up of 19 amino acids. V lost 0 bases, J lost 8 bases, and 23 bases lay in between.

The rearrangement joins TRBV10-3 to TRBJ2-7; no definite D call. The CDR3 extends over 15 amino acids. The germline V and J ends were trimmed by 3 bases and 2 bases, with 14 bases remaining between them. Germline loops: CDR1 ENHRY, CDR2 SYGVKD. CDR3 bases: TGTGCCATCAGTGAACCAAGCGAGAAGGCCTACGAGCAGTACTTC. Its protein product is CAISEPSEKAYEQYF.

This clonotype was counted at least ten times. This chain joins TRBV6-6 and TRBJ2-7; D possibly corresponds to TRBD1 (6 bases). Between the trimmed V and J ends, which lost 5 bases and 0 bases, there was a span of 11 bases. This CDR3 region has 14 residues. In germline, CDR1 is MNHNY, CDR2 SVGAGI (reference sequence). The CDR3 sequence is CASSLQGHSYEQYF. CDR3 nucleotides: TGTGCCAGCAGTCTGCAGGGGCACTCCTACGAGCAGTACTTC.

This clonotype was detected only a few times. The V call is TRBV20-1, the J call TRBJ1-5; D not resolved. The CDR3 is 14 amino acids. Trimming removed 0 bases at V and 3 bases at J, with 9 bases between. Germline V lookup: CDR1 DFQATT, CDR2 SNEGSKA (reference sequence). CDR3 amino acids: CSARDSKTNQPQHF. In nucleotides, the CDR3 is TGCAGTGCTAGAGATTCCAAAACCAATCAGCCCCAGCATTTT.

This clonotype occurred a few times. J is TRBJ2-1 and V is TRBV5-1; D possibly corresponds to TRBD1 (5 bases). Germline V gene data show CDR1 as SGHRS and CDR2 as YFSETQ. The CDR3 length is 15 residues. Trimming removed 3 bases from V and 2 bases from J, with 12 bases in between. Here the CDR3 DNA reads TGCGCCAGCAGCTCCAGGGAAGGACCCTACAATGAGCAGTTCTTC. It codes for CASSSREGPYNEQFF.

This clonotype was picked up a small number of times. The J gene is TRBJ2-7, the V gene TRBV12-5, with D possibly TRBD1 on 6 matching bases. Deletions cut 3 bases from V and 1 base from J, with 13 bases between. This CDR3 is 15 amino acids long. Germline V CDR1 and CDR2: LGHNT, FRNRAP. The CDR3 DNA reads TGTGCTAGTGGTTTTTCCCCAGGGACATCCTACGAGCAGTACTTC. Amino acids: CASGFSPGTSYEQYF.

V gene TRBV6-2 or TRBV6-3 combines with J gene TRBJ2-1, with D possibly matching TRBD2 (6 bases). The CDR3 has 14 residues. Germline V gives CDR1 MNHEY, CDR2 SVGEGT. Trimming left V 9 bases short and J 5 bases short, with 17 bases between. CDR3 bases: TGTGCCAGTTTTCGGGAGCCATTGGACAATGAGCAGTTCTTC. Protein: CASFREPLDNEQFF.

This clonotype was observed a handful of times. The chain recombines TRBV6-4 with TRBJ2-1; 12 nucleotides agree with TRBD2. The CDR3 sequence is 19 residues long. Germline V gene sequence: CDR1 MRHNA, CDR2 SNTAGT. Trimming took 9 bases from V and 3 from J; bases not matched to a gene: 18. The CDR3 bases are TGTGCCAGGATCTCGGGACTAGCGGGTAGGGGGCCCCACTACAATGAGCAGTTCTTC. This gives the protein CARISGLAGRGPHYNEQFF.

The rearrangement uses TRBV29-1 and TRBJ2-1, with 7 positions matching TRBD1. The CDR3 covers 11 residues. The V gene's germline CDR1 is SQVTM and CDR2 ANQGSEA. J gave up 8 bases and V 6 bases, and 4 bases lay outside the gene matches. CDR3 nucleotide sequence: TGCAGCGTCGGGACAGCGTATGAGCAGTTCTTC. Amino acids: CSVGTAYEQFF.

The CDR3 protein is CASSVQREKFF. The CDR3 region has the DNA TGTGCCAGCAGTGTCCAGCGGGAGAAGTTCTTC. The chain links TRBV2 to TRBJ2-1; 8 bases match TRBD2. The CDR3 is made up of 11 amino acids. Germline loops: CDR1 SNHLY, CDR2 FYNNEI. Trimming removed 4 bases from V and 14 bases from J; junction bases left unmatched: 4. Based on the CDR3 plus reference TRBV2 and TRBJ2-1, the full variable domain is EPEVTQTPSHQVTQMGQEVILRCVPISNHLYFYWYRQILGQKVEFLVSFYNNEISEKSEIFDDQFSVERPDGSNFTLKIRSTKLEDSAMYFCASSVQREKFFGPGTRLTVL.

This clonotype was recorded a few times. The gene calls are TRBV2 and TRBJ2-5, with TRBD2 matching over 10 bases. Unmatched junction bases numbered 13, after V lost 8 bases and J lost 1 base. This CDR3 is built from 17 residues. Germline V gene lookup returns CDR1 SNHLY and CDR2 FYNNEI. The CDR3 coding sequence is TGTGCCAGCGAGGTCCCCGGGACTAGCGACCTCCAAGAGACCCAGTACTTC. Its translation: CASEVPGTSDLQETQYF.

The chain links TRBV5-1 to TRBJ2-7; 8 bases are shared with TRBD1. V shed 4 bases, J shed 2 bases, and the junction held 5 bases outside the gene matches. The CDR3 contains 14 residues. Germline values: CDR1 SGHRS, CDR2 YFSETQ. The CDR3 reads CASSTGQVPYEQYF. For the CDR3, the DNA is TGCGCCAGCAGCACGGGACAGGTACCCTACGAGCAGTACTTC. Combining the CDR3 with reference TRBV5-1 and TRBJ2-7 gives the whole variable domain KAGVTQTPRYLIKTRGQQVTLSCSPISGHRSVSWYQQTPGQGLQFLFEYFSETQRNKGNFPGRFSGRQFSNSRSEMNVSTLELGDSALYLCASSTGQVPYEQYFGPGTRLTVT.

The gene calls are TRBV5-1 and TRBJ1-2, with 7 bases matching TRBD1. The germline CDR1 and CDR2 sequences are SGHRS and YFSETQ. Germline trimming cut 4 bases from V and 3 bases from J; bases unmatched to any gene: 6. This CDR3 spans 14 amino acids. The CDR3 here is CASSNRGYDYGYTF. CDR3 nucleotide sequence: TGCGCCAGCAGCAACAGGGGATACGACTATGGCTACACCTTC.

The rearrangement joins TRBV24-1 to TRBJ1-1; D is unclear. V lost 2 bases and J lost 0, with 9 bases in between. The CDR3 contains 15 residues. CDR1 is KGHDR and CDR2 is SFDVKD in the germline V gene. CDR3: CATSDSRDLNTEAFF. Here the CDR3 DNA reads TGTGCCACCAGTGATTCCCGCGACCTGAACACTGAAGCTTTCTTT.

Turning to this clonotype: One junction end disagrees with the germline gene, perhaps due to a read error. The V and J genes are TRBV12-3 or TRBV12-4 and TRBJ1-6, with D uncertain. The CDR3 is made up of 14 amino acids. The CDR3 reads CASSLSGELSPFHF. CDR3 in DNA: TGTGCCAGCAGTTTATCCGGGGAATTGTCACCCTTCCACTTT.